Shown below are 28 T cell receptor beta chains from a single sample sequenced in a study of blood T cell repertoires in COVID-19. Clones were sequenced by immunoSEQ multiplex PCR, and TCRdb holds only the in-frame ones, with some missing. The repertoire holds around 380,000 clones, with about 87% as singletons. Sequencing was performed on PBMCs or T cells enriched from blood (not recorded which). These receptors were obtained from a man younger than 40 who had recovered from COVID-19.

The chain joins TRBV27 to TRBJ1-2, with D perhaps matching TRBD1 (6 bases). This CDR3 is built from 14 residues. Between the trimmed V and J ends, which lost 7 bases and 8 bases, there was a span of 20 bases. Looked up from germline, CDR1 is MNHEY and CDR2 is SMNVEV (reference sequence). The CDR3 here is CASKFSSSGVGYTF. The CDR3 region has the DNA TGTGCCAGCAAATTTTCCTCATCAGGGGTCGGCTACACCTTC.

The genes are TRBV5-1 and TRBJ2-3; D is possibly TRBD1 (6 bases). This CDR3 spans 16 amino acids. Trimming took 2 bases from V and 0 from J, leaving 13 bases between them. The germline gives CDR1 SGHRS, CDR2 YFSETQ. In DNA, the CDR3 is TGCGCCAGCAGCTTACAAGCAGGGGTGAGCACAGATACGCAGTATTTT. It yields the protein CASSLQAGVSTDTQYF. Variable domain in full (rest from reference TRBV5-1 and TRBJ2-3): KAGVTQTPRYLIKTRGQQVTLSCSPISGHRSVSWYQQTPGQGLQFLFEYFSETQRNKGNFPGRFSGRQFSNSRSEMNVSTLELGDSALYLCASSLQAGVSTDTQYFGPGTRLTVL.

V gene TRBV19 combines with J gene TRBJ2-2; D may be TRBD2 (7 bases). The CDR3 has 16 amino acids. The germline gives CDR1 LNHDA, CDR2 SQIVND (reference sequence). V was shortened by 3 bases and J by 2 bases, with 13 bases between the two germline ends. The CDR3 loop is CASSIGGAPNTGELFF. DNA for the CDR3: TGTGCCAGTAGTATTGGGGGGGCGCCAAACACCGGGGAGCTGTTTTTT.

V is TRBV2 and J is TRBJ1-3; 10 bases fit TRBD1. The CDR3 contains 16 residues. Germline lookup yields CDR1 SNHLY and CDR2 FYNNEI. V lost 4 bases and J lost 2; bases outside the gene matches: 5. In DNA form, the CDR3 reads TGTGCCAGCAGTGGCCCCGGGACAGGGGCTGGAAACACCATATATTTT. It is translated as CASSGPGTGAGNTIYF.

This chain joins TRBV11-2 and TRBJ2-7; TRBD2 might be the D (6 bases). Between the trimmed V and J ends, which lost 7 bases and 0 bases, there was a span of 13 bases. The CDR3 has 14 amino acids. Germline V lookup: CDR1 SGHAT, CDR2 FQNNGV. In DNA, the CDR3 is TGTGCCAGCACCCCCCGGGACTTCTCCTACGAGCAGTACTTC. This translates into CASTPRDFSYEQYF.

The chain carries TRBV15 and TRBJ2-2; TRBD1 is a possible D gene (6 bases). Germline V gene sequence: CDR1 LNHNV, CDR2 YYDKDF (reference sequence). Trimming removed 3 bases from V and 9 bases from J, with 17 bases in between. This CDR3 is built from 15 residues. CDR3 coding DNA: TGTGCCACCAGCAGCCGGGACACTGAAAGGCGGGAGCTGTTTTTT. It encodes CATSSRDTERRELFF.

In DNA form, the CDR3 reads TGTGCCAGCAGAGGCGGGACAGGTGAAAAACTGTTTTTT. As protein: CASRGGTGEKLFF. The gene calls are TRBV5-4 and TRBJ1-4; the match to TRBD1 covers 8 bases. CDR1 is SGHNT, CDR2 YYREEE, per germline (reference sequence). This CDR3 is built from 13 residues. V gave up 5 bases and J gave up 7 bases; unmatched junction bases: 4. The full variable domain, with the rest looked up from reference TRBV5-4 and TRBJ1-4, is ETGVTQSPTHLIKTRGQQVTLRCSSQSGHNTVSWYQQALGQGPQFIFQYYREEENGRGNFPPRFSGLQFPNYSSELNVNALELDDSALYLCASRGGTGEKLFFGSGTQLSVL.

This chain uses TRBV7-9 with TRBJ1-6, with D perhaps matching TRBD1 (5 bases). Trimming cost V 4 bases and J 10 bases, with 17 bases left between them. Germline CDR1 and CDR2: SEHNR and FQNEAQ (reference sequence). The CDR3 has 15 residues. CDR3 nucleotide sequence: TGTGCCAGCAGCTCTGGTTCGGAAAGGGGCTCACCCCTCCACTTT. Encoded protein: CASSSGSERGSPLHF.

The V gene is TRBV13, the J gene TRBJ1-5, with 8 bases lining up with TRBD1. Germline V gene lookup returns CDR1 PRHDT and CDR2 FYEKMQ (reference sequence). V lost 4 bases and J lost 1; bases outside the gene matches: 6. The CDR3 length is 16 residues. CDR3 residues: CASSSQGAVSNQPQHF. DNA of the CDR3: TGTGCCAGCAGCTCCCAGGGGGCTGTGAGCAATCAGCCCCAGCATTTT.

The chain combines TRBV19 with TRBJ2-1; a weak D match, TRBD2 (6 bases). The CDR3 covers 15 residues. Germline CDR1 reads LNHDA; CDR2 reads SQIVND (reference sequence). The germline V and J ends were trimmed by 6 bases and 3 bases, with 15 bases remaining between them. The CDR3 nucleotides are TGTGCCAGTAGCGACTCGGGGGACGTCTACAATGAGCAGTTCTTC. This encodes CASSDSGDVYNEQFF. Together with reference TRBV19 and TRBJ2-1, the CDR3 gives the full variable domain: DGGITQSPKYLFRKEGQNVTLSCEQNLNHDAMYWYRQDPGQGLRLIYYSQIVNDFQKGDIAEGYSVSREKKESFPLTVTSAQKNPTAFYLCASSDSGDVYNEQFFGPGTRLTVL.

This clone was detected a few times. Other nucleotide sequences from this sample produce the same CDR3. The genes are TRBV30 and TRBJ1-1; D call uncertain. Deletions cut 0 bases from V and 1 base from J, with 6 bases between. The CDR3 covers 13 residues. Germline CDR1 is GTSNPN and CDR2 is SVGIG (reference sequence). CDR3 nucleotides: TGTGCCTGGAGTGTACTGAGGAACACTGAAGCTTTCTTT. This encodes CAWSVLRNTEAFF. The whole variable domain, remainder taken from reference TRBV30 and TRBJ1-1, is SQTIHQWPATLVQPVGSPLSLECTVEGTSNPNLYWYRQAAGRGLQLLFYSVGIGQISSEVPQNLSASRPQDRQFILSSKKLLLSDSGFYLCAWSVLRNTEAFFGQGTRLTVV.

The J gene is TRBJ1-1, the V gene TRBV30, with a weak D call TRBD1 (5 bases). With 7 bases removed from V and 0 bases from J, the gap between germline ends came to 12 bases. This CDR3 spans 13 amino acids. Germline CDR1 and CDR2: GTSNPN and SVGIG (reference sequence). The CDR3 bases are TGTGCCTCTCGGACAAAGATGAACACTGAAGCTTTCTTT. Translating it yields CASRTKMNTEAFF.

The chain links TRBV10-1 to TRBJ1-1, with TRBD1 matching 9 bases. Losses at the gene ends were 5 bases for V and 4 bases for J; bases not matched to a gene: 8. The germline V gene has CDR1 WNHNN and CDR2 SYGVQD (reference sequence). The CDR3 has 15 amino acids. The CDR3 bases are TGCGCCAGCAGTAAGGAACAGGGGGCTGGCACTGAAGCTTTCTTT. This sequence encodes CASSKEQGAGTEAFF.

V is TRBV7-8 and J is TRBJ2-3, with TRBD1 as a possible D gene (5 bases). This CDR3 is 14 amino acids long. Germline V gene lookup returns CDR1 SGHVS and CDR2 FQNEAQ. Deletions cut 1 base from V and 2 bases from J, with 7 bases between. CDR3 region: CASSLGGLTDTQYF. In nucleotides, the CDR3 is TGTGCCAGCAGCTTAGGGGGCCTCACAGATACGCAGTATTTT.

The V call is TRBV3-1 (or the pseudogene TRBV3-2), the J call TRBJ1-4; D unresolved. V shed 4 bases and J shed 7 bases, with 19 bases lying between them. Germline loops: CDR1 LGHDT, CDR2 YNNKEL (reference sequence). The length of the CDR3 is 16 residues. DNA for the CDR3: TGTGCCAGCAGCCGGTCAGAGGGAGGGCTCGGTGAAAAACTGTTTTTT. It codes for CASSRSEGGLGEKLFF.

The chain has TRBV5-1 and TRBJ1-5; unclear D gene. Trimming shortened V by 4 bases and J by 3 bases, and 14 bases separated the two germline ends. Per germline, CDR1 SGHRS and CDR2 YFSETQ. This CDR3 contains 15 residues. The CDR3 region is CASSMGEAPNQPQHF. DNA for the CDR3: TGCGCCAGCAGCATGGGCGAAGCCCCCAATCAGCCCCAGCATTTT. Full variable domain (rest looked up from reference TRBV5-1 and TRBJ1-5): KAGVTQTPRYLIKTRGQQVTLSCSPISGHRSVSWYQQTPGQGLQFLFEYFSETQRNKGNFPGRFSGRQFSNSRSEMNVSTLELGDSALYLCASSMGEAPNQPQHFGDGTRLSIL.

The chain recombines TRBV6-5 with TRBJ2-1, with D possibly TRBD1 on 5 matching bases. Germline CDR1 reads MNHEY; CDR2 reads SVGAGI. The CDR3 is made up of 13 amino acids. The V end was cut by 2 bases, the J end by 10 bases, with 12 bases between. CDR3 bases: TGTGCCAGCAGTTACGACGACAGCCAAGAGCAGTTCTTC. It specifies CASSYDDSQEQFF.

V is TRBV30 and J is TRBJ1-3; 9 bases align to TRBD1. The CDR3 extends over 18 amino acids. V trimming: 1 base; J trimming: 0 bases; junction bases outside the gene matches: 10. Germline V gene lookup returns CDR1 GTSNPN and CDR2 SVGIG (reference sequence). This CDR3 is CAWSDPGQGTISGNTIYF. The CDR3 DNA reads as TGTGCCTGGAGTGATCCGGGACAGGGCACAATCTCTGGAAACACCATATATTTT.

This clone was seen more than once but under ten times. The V and J genes are TRBV3-1 (or the pseudogene TRBV3-2) and TRBJ2-5; the match to TRBD2 covers 11 bases. Losses at the gene ends were 8 bases for V and 5 bases for J; bases not matched to a gene: 10. CDR1 LGHDT and CDR2 YNNKEL come from the germline V gene (reference sequence). CDR3 length: 15 residues. CDR3 loop: CASLLRLAGLETQYF. In DNA, the CDR3 is TGTGCCAGCTTACTAAGACTAGCGGGGTTGGAGACCCAGTACTTC.

The rearrangement joins TRBV19 to TRBJ1-1; 9 bases line up with TRBD1. CDR1 and CDR2 (germline): LNHDA, SQIVND (reference sequence). CDR3 length equals 15 residues. V dropped 6 bases and J dropped 6; count of bases not matched to a gene: 11. The CDR3 region has the DNA TGTGCCAGTAGCCCGAGGGACAGGGAAAGACCTGAAGCTTTCTTT. Its protein product is CASSPRDRERPEAFF.

The J gene is TRBJ1-5, the V gene TRBV7-9, with 7 nucleotides matching TRBD1. Germline V gene lookup returns CDR1 SEHNR and CDR2 FQNEAQ (reference sequence). J gave up 3 bases and V 1 base, and 6 bases lay outside the gene matches. This CDR3 spans 16 amino acids. The CDR3 loop reads CASSLVGRGINQPQHF. The CDR3 coding sequence is TGTGCCAGCAGCTTAGTAGGCAGGGGGATCAATCAGCCCCAGCATTTT.

The CDR3 protein is CASSEAPAAIQYF. The CDR3 coding sequence is TGTGCCAGCAGTGAAGCCCCGGCGGCCATTCAGTACTTC. V usage is TRBV2 and J usage is TRBJ2-4; no firm D call. Germline CDR1 is SNHLY and CDR2 is FYNNEI. The CDR3 totals 13 residues. V was trimmed by 0 bases and J by 9 bases, leaving 9 bases between them.

The chain couples TRBV11-3 to TRBJ2-1; 12 nucleotides match TRBD2. Losses at the gene ends were 1 base for V and 10 bases for J; bases not matched to a gene: 2. Germline assignment: CDR1 SGHNT and CDR2 YENEEA. The CDR3 totals 14 residues. This CDR3 is CASSLGLAGGEQFF. CDR3 in DNA: TGTGCCAGCAGCTTAGGGCTAGCGGGGGGGGAGCAGTTCTTC.

This clone was seen just once. The rearrangement joins TRBV6-5 to TRBJ2-1; a possible D gene is TRBD2 (5 bases). Germline assignment: CDR1 MNHEY and CDR2 SVGAGI. Trimming took 6 bases from V and 3 from J, leaving 15 bases between them. CDR3 length equals 15 residues. The CDR3 sequence is CASRRGEGGYNEQFF. CDR3 sequence (DNA): TGTGCCAGCAGGCGAGGTGAGGGTGGCTACAATGAGCAGTTCTTC.

The chain carries TRBV6-1 and TRBJ1-2, with 11 bases identical to TRBD1. The J segment lost 10 bases and the V segment lost 1 base, leaving 5 bases of the junction unmatched. The germline gives CDR1 MNHNS, CDR2 SASEGT. The CDR3 is 14 residues long. The CDR3 DNA sequence: TGTGCCAGCAGTGAAGGGACAGGGGGCTCTCCCTACACCTTC. Its protein is CASSEGTGGSPYTF.

This chain links TRBV12-5 with TRBJ1-2; 7 bases align to TRBD1. V lost 7 bases, J lost 7 bases, and 9 bases stayed unmatched. Per the germline V gene, CDR1 is LGHNT and CDR2 is FRNRAP. The CDR3 length is 13 residues. CDR3 amino acids: CASALTGPGGYTF. The CDR3, as DNA: TGTGCTAGTGCCTTGACAGGGCCCGGTGGCTACACCTTC.

This clone was picked up one time. The chain uses TRBV7-2 and TRBJ1-1; D not resolved. V was shortened by 0 bases and J by 0 bases, with 8 bases between the two germline ends. There are 15 residues in the CDR3. CDR1 and CDR2 (germline): SGHTA, FQGNSA. CDR3 amino acids: CASSLALGVNTEAFF. The CDR3 region has the DNA TGTGCCAGCAGCTTAGCGCTGGGAGTGAACACTGAAGCTTTCTTT. The full variable domain, in which reference TRBV7-2 and TRBJ1-1 provide the parts outside the CDR3, is GAGVSQSPSNKVTEKGKDVELRCDPISGHTALYWYRQSLGQGLEFLIYFQGNSAPDKSGLPSDRFSAERTGGSVSTLTIQRTQQEDSAVYLCASSLALGVNTEAFFGQGTRLTVV.

The chain combines TRBV30 with TRBJ1-2; possible D gene TRBD1, 6 bases. This CDR3 region has 13 residues. Trimming stripped 0 bases from V and 6 bases from J, with 11 bases between. Per the germline V gene, CDR1 is GTSNPN and CDR2 is SVGIG (reference sequence). This CDR3 is CAWSVAAGDGYTF. CDR3 sequence (DNA): TGTGCCTGGAGTGTAGCGGCAGGGGATGGCTACACCTTC.